The T cell receptor (beta chain) described here comes from a study of blood T cell repertoires in COVID-19. Followed longitudinally, the Seattle patients had been enrolled during active infection. Some clones are missing from TCRdb's copy, which holds only in-frame ones; the method was immunoSEQ multiplex PCR. Here the sample spans tens of thousands of clones, under 85% being singletons. The CDR3 consists of 15 residues. CDR1 is KGHSH and CDR2 is LQKENI in the germline V gene. V was clipped by 3 bases and J by 13 bases; unmatched bases: 14. This rearrangement joins TRBV18 to TRBJ1-1, with 10 bases fitting TRBD1. This receptor was obtained from a man between 60 and 75 years old with COVID-19, enrolled during active disease. Sequenced material: peripheral blood. CDR3 loop: CASSPNRGQGSLDFF. CDR3 nucleotide sequence: TGTGCCAGCTCACCTAACCGGGGACAGGGGAGTCTAGATTTCTTT.